Listed below are T cell receptor beta chains from one sample, sequenced in a study of shared T cell receptors in the human thymus. Measured with immunoSEQ multiplex PCR; TCRdb has only the in-frame clones, and not every one. The data hold about 660,000 clones, with around 87% observed a single time. These data were also reused for a study on human thymus T cells.

Material: thymocytes. These receptors were obtained from a boy in the first two years of life with a congenital heart defect. CDR3s include the opening cysteine and the closing phenylalanine or tryptophan. The D gene is left open where the match is weak. Clone size, where shown, is once, few, many, or a class for clones that have expanded.

V gene: TRBV28; clone size: -; J gene: TRBJ2-5; CDR3 length: 16; D gene: TRBD1; CDR3 DNA: TGTGCCAGCAGCCAGACACGACAGGGGGGGAAAGAGACCCAGTACTTC; CDR3 protein: CASSQTRQGGKETQYF
V gene: TRBV5-1; clone size: -; J gene: TRBJ2-1; CDR3 length: 14; D gene: -; CDR3 DNA: TGCGCCAGCAGCCGCCCCGGGGGCTACAATGAGCAGTTCTTC; CDR3 protein: CASSRPGGYNEQFF
V gene: TRBV27; clone size: -; J gene: TRBJ2-2; CDR3 length: 16; D gene: -; CDR3 DNA: TGTGCCAGCAGGGGGGGAGCGGGTTCCGGCACCGGGGAGCTGTTTTTT; CDR3 protein: CASRGGAGSGTGELFF
V gene: TRBV5-6; clone size: -; J gene: TRBJ2-3; CDR3 length: 14; D gene: TRBD2; CDR3 DNA: TGTGCCAGCAGTACGGGACTAGGGGTAGATACGCAGTATTTT; CDR3 protein: CASSTGLGVDTQYF
V gene: TRBV28; clone size: -; J gene: TRBJ2-7; CDR3 length: 14; D gene: -; CDR3 DNA: TGTGCCAGCAGTTTACGGCGGAGGCCCTACGAGCAGTACTTC; CDR3 protein: CASSLRRRPYEQYF
V gene: TRBV28; clone size: -; J gene: TRBJ2-3; CDR3 length: 15; D gene: -; CDR3 DNA: TGTGCCAGCAGTCCCCACAGGTCGTTCACAGATACGCAGTATTTT; CDR3 protein: CASSPHRSFTDTQYF
V gene: TRBV7-2; clone size: -; J gene: TRBJ2-7; CDR3 length: 15; D gene: -; CDR3 DNA: TGTGCCAGCAGCTTAAATGCGGGAAGGGATCGGGAGCAGTACTTC; CDR3 protein: CASSLNAGRDREQYF
V gene: TRBV5-1; clone size: -; J gene: TRBJ2-7; CDR3 length: 17; D gene: -; CDR3 DNA: TGCGCCAGCAGCATGCCCCTGTACGGGCAGGGGTCCTACGAGCAGTACTTC; CDR3 protein: CASSMPLYGQGSYEQYF
V gene: TRBV29-1; clone size: -; J gene: TRBJ1-1; CDR3 length: 14; D gene: TRBD1; CDR3 DNA: TGCAGCGTTGATTCTGACAGGGCGGGGAATGAAGCTTTCTTT; CDR3 protein: CSVDSDRAGNEAFF
V gene: TRBV5-6; clone size: -; J gene: TRBJ1-1; CDR3 length: 19; D gene: TRBD1; CDR3 DNA: TGTGCCAGCAGCCTCGCGCCAGACAGGGTGAAGGGAATGAACACTGAAGCTTTCTTT; CDR3 protein: CASSLAPDRVKGMNTEAFF
V gene: TRBV6-6; clone size: -; J gene: TRBJ1-5; CDR3 length: 15; D gene: TRBD1; CDR3 DNA: TGTGCCAGCAGCTTATCAGGACAGGGAGATCAGCCCCAGCATTTT; CDR3 protein: CASSLSGQGDQPQHF
V gene: TRBV4-1; clone size: -; J gene: TRBJ2-1; CDR3 length: 13; D gene: TRBD2; CDR3 DNA: TGCGCCAGCAGCCATTCACTAGCGGATGAGCAGTTCTTC; CDR3 protein: CASSHSLADEQFF
V gene: TRBV28; clone size: -; J gene: TRBJ2-1; CDR3 length: 20; D gene: TRBD2; CDR3 DNA: TGTGCCAGCAGTTCCTCCCAGGGGGGAGCGGGAGCGGGAGGGAGGAATGAGCAGTTCTTC; CDR3 protein: CASSSSQGGAGAGGRNEQFF
V gene: TRBV7-2; clone size: -; J gene: TRBJ2-3; CDR3 length: 18; D gene: -; CDR3 DNA: TGTGCCAGCAGCCCCATGAAGGACTTTCGCGAACCCACAGATACGCAGTATTTT; CDR3 protein: CASSPMKDFREPTDTQYF
V gene: TRBV30; clone size: -; J gene: TRBJ2-5; CDR3 length: 14; D gene: TRBD1; CDR3 DNA: TGTGCCTGGAGTGCTCCCGGGACAGGGGAGACCCAGTACTTC; CDR3 protein: CAWSAPGTGETQYF
V gene: TRBV5-4; clone size: -; J gene: TRBJ2-1; CDR3 length: 16; D gene: -; CDR3 DNA: TGTGCCAGCAGCTTGGAGGTCCACAGCTCCTACAATGAGCAGTTCTTC; CDR3 protein: CASSLEVHSSYNEQFF
V gene: TRBV5-6; clone size: -; J gene: TRBJ2-2; CDR3 length: 15; D gene: -; CDR3 DNA: TGTGCCAGCACCCAGGTCCCCATGGAGGCCGGGGAGCTGTTTTTT; CDR3 protein: CASTQVPMEAGELFF
V gene: TRBV10-3; clone size: -; J gene: TRBJ1-2; CDR3 length: 13; D gene: TRBD1; CDR3 DNA: TGTGCCATCAGCCGACAGGGGAACTATGGCTACACCTTC; CDR3 protein: CAISRQGNYGYTF
V gene: TRBV7-9; clone size: -; J gene: TRBJ2-2; CDR3 length: 14; D gene: -; CDR3 DNA: TGTGCCAGCAGCTCCGACACAAACACCGGGGAGCTGTTTTTT; CDR3 protein: CASSSDTNTGELFF
V gene: TRBV4-3; clone size: -; J gene: TRBJ1-2; CDR3 length: 16; D gene: -; CDR3 DNA: TGCGCCAGCAGCCAAGATCCTCTTGATGTAGAGCATGGCTACACCTTC; CDR3 protein: CASSQDPLDVEHGYTF
V gene: TRBV11-2; clone size: -; J gene: TRBJ2-4; CDR3 length: 18; D gene: TRBD2; CDR3 DNA: TGTGCCAGCAGCCCCCCCCAACCAGCGGGGCTAGCCAAAAACATTCAGTACTTC; CDR3 protein: CASSPPQPAGLAKNIQYF
V gene: TRBV20-1; clone size: -; J gene: TRBJ1-2; CDR3 length: 11; D gene: -; CDR3 DNA: TGCAGTGCTATACGTCAGGGGAGCTACACCTTC; CDR3 protein: CSAIRQGSYTF
V gene: TRBV7-9; clone size: -; J gene: TRBJ1-4; CDR3 length: 16; D gene: TRBD1; CDR3 DNA: TGTGCCAGCAGCCCCGGGACAGGTCCCGATAATGAAAAACTGTTTTTT; CDR3 protein: CASSPGTGPDNEKLFF
V gene: TRBV10-2; clone size: once; J gene: TRBJ2-1; CDR3 length: 19; D gene: TRBD2; CDR3 DNA: TGCGCCAGCAGGAGACGGGACCCCGAGGAGCGGGGAAGCGTGAATGAGCAGTTCTTC; CDR3 protein: CASRRRDPEERGSVNEQFF
V gene: TRBV14; clone size: -; J gene: TRBJ2-7; CDR3 length: 13; D gene: -; CDR3 DNA: TGTGCCAGCAGCCCCACACCTTCCTACGAGCAGTACTTC; CDR3 protein: CASSPTPSYEQYF
V gene: TRBV5-1; clone size: -; J gene: TRBJ1-2; CDR3 length: 17; D gene: -; CDR3 DNA: TGCGCCAGCAGCTTAGAGGCAGCTCAACTGATTAACTATGGCTACACCTTC; CDR3 protein: CASSLEAAQLINYGYTF
V gene: TRBV6-1; clone size: -; J gene: TRBJ2-5; CDR3 length: 16; D gene: -; CDR3 DNA: TGTGCCAGCAGTGACACGGACCTCCCCAACAGGGAGACCCAGTACTTC; CDR3 protein: CASSDTDLPNRETQYF
V gene: TRBV5-4; clone size: -; J gene: TRBJ2-3; CDR3 length: 15; D gene: -; CDR3 DNA: TGTGCCAGCAGCTTGGGGCAGGGGTTGGGAGATACGCAGTATTTT; CDR3 protein: CASSLGQGLGDTQYF
V gene: TRBV28; clone size: -; J gene: TRBJ2-2; CDR3 length: 16; D gene: -; CDR3 DNA: TGTGCCAGCAGTACTCCCGGGACACAGAACCCCGGGGAGCTGTTTTTT; CDR3 protein: CASSTPGTQNPGELFF
V gene: TRBV10-3; clone size: few; J gene: TRBJ2-3; CDR3 length: 13; D gene: -; CDR3 DNA: TGTGCCATCAGTGAGCAGGGCACAGATACGCAGTATTTT; CDR3 protein: CAISEQGTDTQYF
V gene: TRBV19; clone size: -; J gene: TRBJ2-1; CDR3 length: 13; D gene: -; CDR3 DNA: TGTGCCAGTAGTATTGCGAGTGATCACGAGCAGTTCTTC; CDR3 protein: CASSIASDHEQFF
V gene: TRBV10-1; clone size: -; J gene: TRBJ2-1; CDR3 length: 12; D gene: TRBD2; CDR3 DNA: TGCGCCAGCAGTCAAGGACTAGACGAGCAGTTCTTC; CDR3 protein: CASSQGLDEQFF
V gene: TRBV7-9; clone size: -; J gene: TRBJ1-1; CDR3 length: 17; D gene: -; CDR3 DNA: TGTGCCAGCAGCACGTCTCCCTTGGTAGGGAGAGACACTGAAGCTTTCTTT; CDR3 protein: CASSTSPLVGRDTEAFF
V gene: TRBV2; clone size: -; J gene: TRBJ2-1; CDR3 length: 16; D gene: TRBD2; CDR3 DNA: TGTGCCAGCAGTATAGCGGGAGGGTTCCCCTACAATGAGCAGTTCTTC; CDR3 protein: CASSIAGGFPYNEQFF
V gene: TRBV9; clone size: -; J gene: TRBJ2-7; CDR3 length: 16; D gene: -; CDR3 DNA: TGTGCCAGCAGCGTAGGAGGCAGTAGGAGCTCCTACGAGCAGTACTTC; CDR3 protein: CASSVGGSRSSYEQYF
V gene: TRBV6-1; clone size: -; J gene: TRBJ2-3; CDR3 length: 15; D gene: TRBD1; CDR3 DNA: TGTGCCAGCAGCCGGGACAGGGGTAGCACAGATACGCAGTATTTT; CDR3 protein: CASSRDRGSTDTQYF
V gene: TRBV2; clone size: once; J gene: TRBJ2-5; CDR3 length: 12; D gene: TRBD1; CDR3 DNA: TGTGCCAGAACAGGGGATCAAGAGACCCAGTACTTC; CDR3 protein: CARTGDQETQYF
V gene: TRBV5-4; clone size: -; J gene: TRBJ2-3; CDR3 length: 16; D gene: -; CDR3 DNA: TGTGCCAGCAGCTTGGCACCCACTCCGGTAACAGATACGCAGTATTTT; CDR3 protein: CASSLAPTPVTDTQYF
V gene: TRBV7-6; clone size: -; J gene: TRBJ1-1; CDR3 length: 15; D gene: TRBD1; CDR3 DNA: TGTGCCAGCAGCTTAGCCAGGGGGCTTAACACTGAAGCTTTCTTT; CDR3 protein: CASSLARGLNTEAFF
V gene: TRBV6-6; clone size: -; J gene: TRBJ1-2; CDR3 length: 13; D gene: TRBD1; CDR3 DNA: TGTGCCAGCAGCCAGGGGGCTAACTATGGCTACACCTTC; CDR3 protein: CASSQGANYGYTF
V gene: TRBV6-5; clone size: -; J gene: TRBJ2-2; CDR3 length: 14; D gene: -; CDR3 DNA: TGTGCCAGCAGTCACAGGGATCCCACCGGGGAGCTGTTTTTT; CDR3 protein: CASSHRDPTGELFF
V gene: TRBV29-1; clone size: -; J gene: TRBJ2-3; CDR3 length: 13; D gene: TRBD2; CDR3 DNA: TGCAGCGTTTCTAGCGGGCCCACAGATACGCAGTATTTT; CDR3 protein: CSVSSGPTDTQYF
V gene: TRBV28; clone size: -; J gene: TRBJ2-3; CDR3 length: 15; D gene: TRBD2; CDR3 DNA: TGTGCCAGCAGCCCGACTAGCGGGAGAGTAGATACGCAGTATTTT; CDR3 protein: CASSPTSGRVDTQYF
V gene: TRBV23-1; clone size: -; J gene: TRBJ1-3; CDR3 length: 17; D gene: -; CDR3 DNA: TGCGCCAGCAGTCGCCCTCGGGTGTTCCGTTACGGAAACACCATATATTTT; CDR3 protein: CASSRPRVFRYGNTIYF
V gene: TRBV14; clone size: -; J gene: TRBJ2-7; CDR3 length: 15; D gene: TRBD2; CDR3 DNA: TGTGCCAGCAGCCGGGGGACTAGCGGGCCCCCAGAGCAGTACTTC; CDR3 protein: CASSRGTSGPPEQYF
V gene: TRBV9; clone size: -; J gene: TRBJ2-3; CDR3 length: 16; D gene: -; CDR3 DNA: TGTGCCAGCAGCGTAGGACGGAGGTCTAGCACAGATACGCAGTATTTT; CDR3 protein: CASSVGRRSSTDTQYF
V gene: TRBV19; clone size: -; J gene: TRBJ2-7; CDR3 length: 14; D gene: TRBD2; CDR3 DNA: TGTGCCAGTAGTATTGGCGGGGGTTCCTACGAGCAGTACTTC; CDR3 protein: CASSIGGGSYEQYF
V gene: TRBV25-1; clone size: few; J gene: TRBJ2-7; CDR3 length: 11; D gene: -; CDR3 DNA: TGTGCCAGCAGTGAATTTACAGTTCGGTACTTC; CDR3 protein: CASSEFTVRYF
V gene: TRBV30; clone size: -; J gene: TRBJ2-7; CDR3 length: 18; D gene: TRBD2; CDR3 DNA: TGTGCCTGGAGAGGCCTAGCGGGAGGGATCTCACACCTCTACGAGCAGTACTTC; CDR3 protein: CAWRGLAGGISHLYEQYF
V gene: TRBV28; clone size: -; J gene: TRBJ1-2; CDR3 length: 15; D gene: TRBD1; CDR3 DNA: TGTGCCAGCAACCTAAACGGACAGGTTCTTTATGGCTACACCTTC; CDR3 protein: CASNLNGQVLYGYTF
V gene: TRBV7-8; clone size: -; J gene: TRBJ2-7; CDR3 length: 12; D gene: -; CDR3 DNA: TGTGCCAGCAGCTCGCCCTCTAGAGAGCAGTACTTC; CDR3 protein: CASSSPSREQYF
V gene: TRBV13; clone size: -; J gene: TRBJ2-3; CDR3 length: 15; D gene: -; CDR3 DNA: TGTGCCAGCAGCTTCACGACGGGCCGGGGAGATACGCAGTATTTT; CDR3 protein: CASSFTTGRGDTQYF
V gene: TRBV7-8; clone size: -; J gene: TRBJ1-1; CDR3 length: 14; D gene: -; CDR3 DNA: TGTGCCAGCAGCACTCGACGGAGGAACACTGAAGCTTTCTTT; CDR3 protein: CASSTRRRNTEAFF
V gene: TRBV15; clone size: once; J gene: TRBJ2-3; CDR3 length: 14; D gene: -; CDR3 DNA: TGTGCCACCAGCAGAGATATCGGGGGAGATACGCAGTATTTT; CDR3 protein: CATSRDIGGDTQYF